Below are 30 T cell receptor beta chains sequenced from a single sample in a study of cytomegalovirus exposure and HLA in healthy donors (dated by TCRdb to about 2017). Library construction relied on the immunoSEQ multiplex PCR assay. The multiplex PCR relied on a mix of 60 forward primers for TCR Vbeta segments and 13 reverse primers for TCR Jbeta segments. This immuneACCESS table, as held by TCRdb, lists in-frame sequences with V and J called but not all clones. Of the missing ones, under half trace to an unresolved V gene in checked studies; the others have no known cause. This sample is represented by about 60,000 clones; just under 80% of them were singletons. Less than 5% of the sample comes from the top ten. What was sequenced was PBMCs. Source of these receptors: a woman in her 30s in good health and CMV-seronegative.

The CDR3 is CASSPQENQPQHF. The DNA of the CDR3 is TGTGCCAGCAGCCCACAGGAAAATCAGCCCCAGCATTTT. The chain joins TRBV16 to TRBJ1-5, with D possibly being TRBD1 (5 bases). The length of the CDR3 is 13 residues. The ends were cut back, 4 bases at V and 4 bases at J, with 8 bases in the middle. In germline, CDR1 is KGHSY, CDR2 FQNENV.

V gene TRBV13 combines with J gene TRBJ2-7, with D possibly TRBD1 on 7 matching bases. V dropped 6 bases and J dropped 6 bases, with 18 bases sitting between them. The CDR3 is 14 residues long. Germline values: CDR1 PRHDT, CDR2 FYEKMQ (reference sequence). The DNA of the CDR3 is TGTGCCAGCAGTCGCAGGGGGGAAGAGGCCGAGCAGTACTTC. It codes for CASSRRGEEAEQYF.

The chain links TRBV28 to TRBJ1-4; no reliable D call. The ends were cut back, 6 bases at V and 0 bases at J, with 14 bases in the middle. Germline V lookup: CDR1 MDHEN, CDR2 SYDVKM. CDR3 length equals 16 residues. This chain's CDR3 is CASSPSGVATNEKLFF. The CDR3 nucleotides are TGTGCCAGCAGCCCCTCGGGAGTTGCAACTAATGAAAAACTGTTTTTT. Looking up the rest from reference TRBV28 and TRBJ1-4 gives the full variable domain: DVKVTQSSRYLVKRTGEKVFLECVQDMDHENMFWYRQDPGLGLRLIYFSYDVKMKEKGDIPEGYSVSREKKERFSLILESASTNQTSMYLCASSPSGVATNEKLFFGSGTQLSVL.

This chain joins TRBV29-1 and TRBJ2-3, with 8 bases lining up with TRBD1. Trimming took 4 bases from V and 1 from J; bases not matched to a gene: 4. CDR3 length equals 14 residues. Germline V gene lookup returns CDR1 SQVTM and CDR2 ANQGSEA. CDR3 region: CSVGGGQGTDTQYF. The CDR3 nucleotides are TGCAGCGTTGGAGGGGGACAGGGCACAGATACGCAGTATTTT.

This sequence joins TRBV6-6 and TRBJ2-7, with 7 bases fitting TRBD2. V was pared by 6 bases and J by 0 bases, with 5 bases of the junction left unmatched. The CDR3 is made up of 14 amino acids. The germline gives CDR1 MNHNY, CDR2 SVGAGI (reference sequence). The CDR3: CASRLSGNSYEQYF. In DNA, the CDR3 is TGTGCCAGCAGGCTGAGCGGGAACTCCTACGAGCAGTACTTC.

The CDR3 sequence is CSAEGQEDTEAFF. In nucleotides, the CDR3 is TGCAGCGCCGAGGGACAGGAGGACACTGAAGCTTTCTTT. The chain is built from TRBV29-1 and TRBJ1-1; TRBD1 matches 8 bases. Germline V gene sequence: CDR1 SQVTM, CDR2 ANQGSEA. Unmatched junction bases numbered 7, after V lost 7 bases and J lost 3 bases. The CDR3 contains 13 residues.

A few counts support this clone. This sequence joins TRBV6-5 and TRBJ1-3; 10 bases align to TRBD1. The CDR3 extends over 15 amino acids. Germline loops: CDR1 MNHEY, CDR2 SVGAGI. V lost 8 bases to trimming and J lost 0 bases; unmatched junction nucleotides: 4. The CDR3 sequence is CASSRDRGSGNTIYF. Here the CDR3 DNA reads TGTGCCAGCTCTAGGGACAGGGGCTCTGGAAACACCATATATTTT.

V is TRBV7-8 and J is TRBJ1-2, with TRBD1 as a possible D gene (6 bases). Germline V gives CDR1 SGHVS, CDR2 FQNEAQ. The CDR3 is 14 residues long. The V gene lost 5 bases and the J gene lost 4 bases, with 14 bases spanning the gap. The CDR3 coding sequence is TGTGCCAGCAGCCCCGGGGGGGCGGGCTATGGCTACACCTTC. Translated, it gives CASSPGGAGYGYTF.

The rearrangement links TRBV4-3 to TRBJ2-7, with 11 bases that match TRBD2. The CDR3 is 15 amino acids. V lost 1 base, J lost 2 bases, and 1 base stayed unmatched. Germline CDR1 LGHNA, CDR2 YSLEER. CDR3 DNA: TGCGCCAGCAGCCAAGGACTAGCGGGGACCTACGAGCAGTACTTC. Protein product: CASSQGLAGTYEQYF.

This clone was seen once. The rearrangement links TRBV19 to TRBJ1-5, with D perhaps matching TRBD1 (6 bases). Germline V lookup: CDR1 LNHDA, CDR2 SQIVND (reference sequence). The CDR3 sequence is 13 residues long. V was cut by 5 bases and J by 5 bases, with 10 bases left in between. The CDR3: CASSQGTHQPQHF. CDR3 sequence (DNA): TGTGCCAGTAGTCAGGGGACCCATCAGCCCCAGCATTTT.

This chain joins TRBV9 and TRBJ2-3; 8 bases fit TRBD1. After removal of 5 bases from V and 4 bases from J, the junction contained 3 bases not matched to a gene. The germline gives CDR1 SGDLS, CDR2 YYNGEE. The CDR3 spans 13 residues. DNA for the CDR3: TGTGCCAGCAGTACAGGGGGTTCAGATACGCAGTATTTT. This translates into CASSTGGSDTQYF.

This chain links TRBV5-1 with TRBJ1-2, with 7 bases matching TRBD1. Germline loops: CDR1 SGHRS, CDR2 YFSETQ. The CDR3 consists of 13 residues. With V trimmed by 4 bases and J by 4 bases, 4 bases remained unmatched. This chain's CDR3 is CASSTGQSYGYTF. The CDR3 coding sequence is TGCGCCAGCAGCACGGGACAGTCCTATGGCTACACCTTC.

This clone was observed a few times. This rearrangement joins TRBV6-5 to TRBJ1-1; D perhaps matches TRBD1 (6 bases). This CDR3 has 14 amino acids. Trimming left V 6 bases short and J 0 bases short, with 11 bases between. Germline V lookup: CDR1 MNHEY, CDR2 SVGAGI. The chain's CDR3 is CASRSGQMNTEAFF. The CDR3 bases are TGTGCCAGCAGGTCCGGACAGATGAACACTGAAGCTTTCTTT.

The V and J genes are TRBV2 and TRBJ2-3, with TRBD2 matching over 9 bases. Germline trimming cut 8 bases from V and 1 base from J; bases unmatched to any gene: 7. The CDR3 extends over 15 amino acids. The germline V gene has CDR1 SNHLY and CDR2 FYNNEI. In DNA, the CDR3 is TGTGCCAGCTTAGACTCTAGCGGGGGCACAGATACGCAGTATTTT. Translation gives CASLDSSGGTDTQYF.

The chain couples TRBV5-1 to TRBJ1-6; tentatively, D is TRBD1 (5 bases). Germline assignment: CDR1 SGHRS and CDR2 YFSETQ. The CDR3 runs to 17 residues. V lost 0 bases, J lost 7 bases, and 17 bases lay in between. The CDR3 here is CASSLDAGPGGNSPLHF. The CDR3 nucleotides read TGCGCCAGCAGCTTGGACGCGGGGCCGGGTGGCAATTCACCCCTCCACTTT.

The gene calls are TRBV6-6 and TRBJ1-2; 9 bases are shared with TRBD1. The J segment lost 8 bases and the V segment lost 4 bases, leaving 5 bases of the junction unmatched. Germline loops: CDR1 MNHNY, CDR2 SVGAGI (reference sequence). The CDR3 is made up of 13 amino acids. The CDR3 region is CASSWDRVEGYTF. CDR3 sequence (DNA): TGTGCCAGCAGTTGGGACAGGGTAGAAGGCTACACCTTC.

This chain links TRBV7-2 with TRBJ1-2; 10 nucleotides agree with TRBD1. Trimming at V came to 5 bases and at J to 4 bases, leaving 7 bases not matched to a gene. CDR1 is SGHTA and CDR2 is FQGNSA in the germline V gene. CDR3 length: 15 residues. In DNA form, the CDR3 reads TGTGCCAGCAGCCCGGGGACAGGGGTGAGCTATGGCTACACCTTC. Its translation is CASSPGTGVSYGYTF.

This clone was picked up a small number of times. The chain is built from TRBV21-1 and TRBJ1-3. TRBV21-1 constitutes a pseudogene. The CDR3 contains 15 residues. CDR3: CASSKQGDLGNTIYF. DNA of the CDR3: TGTGCCAGCAGCAAACAAGGAGATCTAGGAAACACCATATATTTT.

This rearrangement joins TRBV5-4 to TRBJ1-1; D unclear. The length of the CDR3 is 12 residues. CDR1 and CDR2 (germline): SGHNT, YYREEE (reference sequence). V was clipped by 1 base and J by 7 bases, with 8 bases between them. The CDR3: CASSLLPNEAFF. The CDR3 nucleotides are TGTGCCAGCAGCTTGTTACCTAATGAAGCTTTCTTT.

The sample holds a few counts of this clone. This chain connects TRBV4-3 to TRBJ2-3; maybe TRBD2 (6 bases). Germline CDR1 LGHNA, CDR2 YSLEER. The CDR3 contains 14 residues. V lost 0 bases, J lost 8 bases, and 12 bases lay in between. CDR3 region: CASSQEMGGGTQYF. The CDR3 region has the DNA TGCGCCAGCAGCCAAGAGATGGGGGGAGGTACGCAGTATTTT.

This chain uses TRBV5-6 with TRBJ2-7; TRBD1 matches 7 bases. The CDR3 covers 14 residues. Germline CDR1 is SGHDT and CDR2 is YYEEEE. V trimming: 2 bases; J trimming: 3 bases; junction bases outside the gene matches: 5. The CDR3, as DNA: TGTGCCAGCAGCTTAAGGGGGCCCTACTACGAGCAGTACTTC. Its translation is CASSLRGPYYEQYF.

The rearrangement uses TRBV30 and TRBJ2-5; TRBD2 aligns across 9 bases. The CDR3 is 16 amino acids. With V trimmed by 2 bases and J by 5 bases, 12 bases remained unmatched. The V gene's germline CDR1 is GTSNPN and CDR2 SVGIG (reference sequence). In DNA, the CDR3 is TGTGCCTGGAGTAGAAGCCTTAGCGGGGGTACGGAGACCCAGTACTTC. This encodes CAWSRSLSGGTETQYF.

The chain links TRBV6-1 to TRBJ1-5; the D is unclear. Germline-derived CDR1 and CDR2 are MNHNS and SASEGT. CDR3 length equals 14 residues. The V gene lost 3 bases and the J gene lost 5 bases, with 11 bases spanning the gap. CDR3 sequence (DNA): TGTGCCAGCAGTGATAAGTCGGAGCATCAGCCCCAGCATTTT. Its protein product is CASSDKSEHQPQHF.

This clone was observed a handful of times. The rearrangement uses TRBV6-5 and TRBJ1-4; TRBD1 agrees at 9 bases. The ends lost 10 bases at V and 10 bases at J; junction bases unmatched: 7. CDR3 size: 12 residues. Germline CDR1 and CDR2: MNHEY and SVGAGI. CDR3 DNA sequence: TGTGCCACAATGGACAGGGGTGGAAAACTGTTTTTT. This sequence encodes CATMDRGGKLFF.

This chain connects TRBV29-1 to TRBJ2-3; 11 bases match TRBD2. Looked up from germline, CDR1 is SQVTM and CDR2 is ANQGSEA. The CDR3 is made up of 18 amino acids. V trimming: 7 bases; J trimming: 5 bases; junction bases outside the gene matches: 20. CDR3: CSADSLAGGLLGGDTQYF. Written as DNA, the CDR3 is TGCAGCGCCGATTCTCTAGCGGGGGGTCTACTAGGGGGAGATACGCAGTATTTT.

This chain joins TRBV20-1 and TRBJ2-7, with a possible D match to TRBD2 (5 bases). V dropped 5 bases and J dropped 4 bases, with 9 bases sitting between them. CDR1 is DFQATT, CDR2 SNEGSKA, per germline (reference sequence). The CDR3 has 11 residues. The DNA of the CDR3 is TGCAGTGCTCCAACGGGGTACGAGCAGTACTTC. Translated, it gives CSAPTGYEQYF.

Only one count was recorded for this clone. V and J are TRBV6-5 and TRBJ1-1; 10 bases align to TRBD1. V trimming: 7 bases; J trimming: 4 bases; junction bases outside the gene matches: 6. The length of the CDR3 is 14 residues. Germline V gives CDR1 MNHEY, CDR2 SVGAGI. The chain's CDR3 is CASTLGQGSTEAFF. CDR3 DNA: TGTGCCAGCACCCTGGGACAGGGGTCCACTGAAGCTTTCTTT.

The V and J genes are TRBV6-6 and TRBJ1-1, with 7 bases identical to TRBD1. Germline loops: CDR1 MNHNY, CDR2 SVGAGI (reference sequence). The CDR3 runs to 15 residues. V gave up 2 bases and J gave up 6 bases; unmatched junction bases: 9. The CDR3 sequence: CASSYRQGDNAEAFF. In DNA form, the CDR3 reads TGTGCCAGCAGTTACCGACAGGGAGATAACGCTGAAGCTTTCTTT.

The chain has TRBV9 and TRBJ1-1; weak D call: TRBD1 (6 bases). The V and J ends lost 4 bases and 5 bases respectively, with 12 bases between them. This CDR3 has 13 amino acids. Per the germline V gene, CDR1 is SGDLS and CDR2 is YYNGEE. The CDR3 region has the DNA TGTGCCAGCAGCTTTTCAGGGGAAACTGAAGCTTTCTTT. It specifies CASSFSGETEAFF.

A few counts support this clone. The CDR3 sequence is CAIKRDGGTEAFF. The CDR3 region has the DNA TGTGCCATCAAGCGGGACGGTGGGACTGAAGCTTTCTTT. The J gene is TRBJ1-1, the V gene TRBV10-3; the D gene is possibly TRBD1 (5 bases). CDR3 size: 13 residues. V dropped 7 bases and J dropped 5 bases, with 14 bases sitting between them. The V gene's germline CDR1 is ENHRY and CDR2 SYGVKD.